The 15 T cell receptor beta chains in this list originate from one sample, sequenced in a study of T cell responses to AZD1222 COVID-19 vaccine. The protocol was immunoSEQ multiplex PCR, while the TCRdb copy is restricted to in-frame clones and leaves out a portion. The sample shows over 130,000 clones, about 92% of them seen only once. The source material was peripheral blood, sampled 28 days after the second AZD1222 dose. These receptors came from an adult who received the AZD1222 COVID-19 vaccine.

The rearrangement links TRBV5-4 to TRBJ2-1, with 9 positions matching TRBD2. Germline loops: CDR1 SGHNT, CDR2 YYREEE (reference sequence). This CDR3 is 15 amino acids long. J lost 3 bases, V lost 1 base, and 2 bases had no gene match. CDR3 DNA sequence: TGTGCCAGCAGCTTGCTACTAGCGGGCTACAATGAGCAGTTCTTC. It specifies CASSLLLAGYNEQFF. Combining the CDR3 with reference TRBV5-4 and TRBJ2-1 gives the whole variable domain ETGVTQSPTHLIKTRGQQVTLRCSSQSGHNTVSWYQQALGQGPQFIFQYYREEENGRGNFPPRFSGLQFPNYSSELNVNALELDDSALYLCASSLLLAGYNEQFFGPGTRLTVL.

This chain uses TRBV3-1 (or the pseudogene TRBV3-2) with TRBJ2-7; possibly TRBD1 for D (6 bases). The CDR3 spans 15 residues. The germline gives CDR1 LGHDT, CDR2 YNNKEL (reference sequence). Trimming removed 0 bases from V and 4 bases from J, with 13 bases in between. The DNA of the CDR3 is TGTGCCAGCAGCCAAGAGGAGACAGGCTTATACGAGCAGTACTTC. Encoded protein: CASSQEETGLYEQYF.

This chain joins TRBV2 and TRBJ1-6; no firm D call. This CDR3 region has 13 residues. Germline values: CDR1 SNHLY, CDR2 FYNNEI. The V and J ends lost 4 bases and 10 bases respectively, with 11 bases between them. The CDR3 here is CASSVEGYSPLHF. CDR3 coding DNA: TGTGCCAGCAGTGTGGAGGGATACTCACCCCTCCACTTT. The full variable domain, with the rest looked up from reference TRBV2 and TRBJ1-6, is EPEVTQTPSHQVTQMGQEVILRCVPISNHLYFYWYRQILGQKVEFLVSFYNNEISEKSEIFDDQFSVERPDGSNFTLKIRSTKLEDSAMYFCASSVEGYSPLHFGNGTRLTVT.

V usage is TRBV4-3 and J usage is TRBJ2-1; either TRBD1 or TRBD2 may fit D (7 bases each). The CDR3 spans 16 residues. V was cut by 1 base and J by 7 bases, with 17 bases left in between. In germline, CDR1 is LGHNA, CDR2 YSLEER. The CDR3, as DNA: TGCGCCAGCAGCCAAGTCCAGGGGGGGCCCTCGAATGAGCAGTTCTTC. As protein: CASSQVQGGPSNEQFF.

The V and J genes are TRBV5-1 and TRBJ2-1; D is possibly TRBD1 (6 bases). Trimming cost V 2 bases and J 6 bases, with 15 bases left between them. The CDR3 covers 15 residues. Germline CDR1 SGHRS, CDR2 YFSETQ. The CDR3: CASSFSPGVGNEQFF. The CDR3, as DNA: TGCGCCAGCAGCTTTTCTCCAGGGGTTGGCAATGAGCAGTTCTTC. Full variable domain (remainder filled in from reference TRBV5-1 and TRBJ2-1): KAGVTQTPRYLIKTRGQQVTLSCSPISGHRSVSWYQQTPGQGLQFLFEYFSETQRNKGNFPGRFSGRQFSNSRSEMNVSTLELGDSALYLCASSFSPGVGNEQFFGPGTRLTVL.

The chain combines TRBV18 with TRBJ1-3, with 8 bases that match TRBD1. The trim removed 5 bases at V and 4 bases at J, leaving 10 bases unmatched. Germline V gene sequence: CDR1 KGHSH, CDR2 LQKENI. CDR3 size: 16 residues. The CDR3 here is CASSSDRAKLGNTIYF. In DNA, the CDR3 is TGTGCCAGCTCATCGGACAGGGCGAAACTGGGAAACACCATATATTTT. Complete variable domain (other parts from reference TRBV18 and TRBJ1-3): NAGVMQNPRHLVRRRGQEARLRCSPMKGHSHVYWYRQLPEEGLKFMVYLQKENIIDESGMPKERFSAEFPKEGPSILRIQQVVRGDSAAYFCASSSDRAKLGNTIYFGEGSWLTVV.

This chain joins TRBV4-3 and TRBJ2-1; no clear D. The CDR3 sequence is 14 residues long. The germline V gene has CDR1 LGHNA and CDR2 YSLEER. V lost 0 bases to trimming and J lost 7 bases, with 10 bases between them. CDR3 loop: CASSQEPRANEQFF. Here the CDR3 DNA reads TGCGCCAGCAGCCAAGAGCCCCGGGCAAATGAGCAGTTCTTC.

The chain links TRBV24-1 to TRBJ1-5; D uncertain. V was shortened by 1 base and J by 7 bases, with 10 bases between the two germline ends. Looked up from germline, CDR1 is KGHDR and CDR2 is SFDVKD. This CDR3 has 14 amino acids. The CDR3 region is CATSDFDILQPQHF. The CDR3 DNA is TGTGCCACCAGTGATTTCGACATTCTACAGCCCCAGCATTTT.

The J gene is TRBJ1-2, the V gene TRBV10-1, with TRBD1 as a possible D gene (5 bases). V was clipped by 3 bases and J by 4 bases, with 6 bases between them. Germline-derived CDR1 and CDR2 are WNHNN and SYGVQD (reference sequence). The CDR3 is made up of 12 amino acids. The DNA of the CDR3 is TGCGCCAGCAGTGATACAGGCTATGGCTACACCTTC. Its translation is CASSDTGYGYTF.

The gene calls are TRBV9 and TRBJ2-7, with 7 positions matching TRBD1. J lost 2 bases, V lost 3 bases, and 5 bases had no gene match. The CDR3 spans 14 residues. The germline V gene encodes CDR1 SGDLS and CDR2 YYNGEE. The CDR3 coding sequence is TGTGCCAGCAGCGCAGGGGGACATCCCTACGAGCAGTACTTC. Translating gives CASSAGGHPYEQYF.

The chain recombines TRBV7-2 with TRBJ2-1; D may be TRBD1 or TRBD2 (5 bases each). This CDR3 contains 14 residues. In germline, CDR1 is SGHTA, CDR2 FQGNSA. V was cut by 8 bases and J by 5 bases, with 16 bases left in between. CDR3 DNA sequence: TGTGCCAGCGCACTCCAGGGACGGAACAATGAGCAGTTCTTC. It yields the protein CASALQGRNNEQFF.

The chain uses TRBV4-2 and TRBJ2-1; D not resolved. The CDR3 contains 16 residues. V was shortened by 4 bases and J by 5 bases, with 18 bases between the two germline ends. Germline CDR1 and CDR2: LGHNA and YNFKEQ. CDR3 nucleotides: TGTGCCAGCAGCCCCTCAGTGGGTCTGCGTAACAATGAGCAGTTCTTC. Amino acids: CASSPSVGLRNNEQFF.

The chain combines TRBV6-6 with TRBJ1-2; D call uncertain. Germline assignment: CDR1 MNHNY and CDR2 SVGAGI (reference sequence). This CDR3 spans 12 amino acids. Trimming pared 10 bases from V and 2 bases from J, leaving 11 bases between. The CDR3, as DNA: TGTGCCACTAAGTACAGAAACTATGGCTACACCTTC. This translates into CATKYRNYGYTF.

About this clone: An end of the junction differs from the germline gene, which may be a read error. The rearrangement links TRBV2 to TRBJ2-3; unclear D gene. This CDR3 contains 11 residues. The germline V gene has CDR1 SNHLY and CDR2 FYNNEI. Here the CDR3 reads CASSELTWTIF. CDR3 bases: TGTGCCAGCAGTGAGTTAACTTGGACGATTTTT.

The genes are TRBV14 and TRBJ2-7; D is perhaps TRBD1 or TRBD2 (6 bases each). V lost 1 base, J lost 4 bases, and 14 bases lay in between. In germline, CDR1 is SGHDN, CDR2 FVKESK. The CDR3 spans 15 residues. CDR3 loop: CASSQAAGGGYEQYF. CDR3 DNA sequence: TGTGCCAGCAGCCAAGCCGCCGGGGGCGGGTACGAGCAGTACTTC.